What follows are 30 T cell receptor beta chains derived from one specimen sequenced in a study of T cells in localized non-small cell lung cancer. Sequenced by immunoSEQ multiplex PCR; TCRdb stores in-frame clones only, minus some. The table includes roughly 3,400 clones, 30% to 35% detected once. Sequences were derived from normal lung tissue next to the tumor, sampled before any cancer treatment. Every receptor here comes from a male donor older than 55 with stage III lung adenocarcinoma.

This clone is classed as large. This chain joins TRBV15 and TRBJ1-5; TRBD1 might be the D (6 bases). Germline values: CDR1 LNHNV, CDR2 YYDKDF (reference sequence). This CDR3 has 17 residues. V was trimmed by 0 bases and J by 5 bases, leaving 17 bases between them. CDR3 DNA sequence: TGTGCCACCAGCAGAGATAAGGAACAGGGAGCGCATCAGCCCCAGCATTTT. Amino acid sequence: CATSRDKEQGAHQPQHF. The full variable domain, in which reference TRBV15 and TRBJ1-5 provide the parts outside the CDR3, is DAMVIQNPRYQVTQFGKPVTLSCSQTLNHNVMYWYQQKSSQAPKLLFHYYDKDFNNEADTPDNFQSRRPNTSFCFLDIRSPGLGDTAMYLCATSRDKEQGAHQPQHFGDGTRLSIL.

This clone turned up a few times. This rearrangement joins TRBV23-1 to TRBJ1-5; D is unclear. TRBV23-1 is treated as an ORF (open reading frame) with a function not yet certain. The germline V and J ends were trimmed by 6 bases and 0 bases, with 6 bases remaining between them. The length of the CDR3 is 13 residues. CDR3 DNA sequence: TGCGCCAGCAGCTTGAGTAGCAATCAGCCCCAGCATTTT. It translates to CASSLSSNQPQHF.

The V gene is TRBV11-3, the J gene TRBJ2-1, with 7 bases aligning to TRBD2. The CDR3 has 14 amino acids. The V segment lost 5 bases and the J segment 3 bases; nucleotides outside the gene matches: 4. Germline CDR1 SGHNT, CDR2 YENEEA. For the CDR3, the DNA is TGTGCCAGCAGCCAGGGAGGGCTCTACAATGAGCAGTTCTTC. Translation gives CASSQGGLYNEQFF.

The chain uses TRBV29-1 and TRBJ1-2; TRBD1 matches at 7 bases. Germline loops: CDR1 SQVTM, CDR2 ANQGSEA. V lost 0 bases, J lost 2 bases, and 12 bases stayed unmatched. The CDR3 covers 17 residues. The CDR3 protein is CSVEDRGTIYSNYGYTF. CDR3 nucleotides: TGCAGCGTTGAAGACAGGGGGACAATATATAGCAACTATGGCTACACCTTC.

This clone was detected only a few times. This chain uses TRBV11-3 with TRBJ1-1; D gene uncertain. CDR3 length: 14 amino acids. Germline V lookup: CDR1 SGHNT, CDR2 YENEEA. V dropped 1 base and J dropped 1 base, with 7 bases sitting between them. The CDR3 protein is CASSLVSPNTEAFF. CDR3 nucleotide sequence: TGTGCCAGCAGCTTAGTCTCACCGAACACTGAAGCTTTCTTT.

This clone turned up a few times. This rearrangement joins TRBV11-3 to TRBJ2-1; TRBD2 might be the D (6 bases). This CDR3 comprises 15 residues. CDR1 is SGHNT and CDR2 is YENEEA in the germline V gene. V lost 1 base, J lost 3 bases, and 10 bases lay in between. CDR3 sequence: CASSLVRGGYNEQFF. The CDR3 DNA follows: TGTGCCAGCAGCTTAGTACGGGGAGGCTACAATGAGCAGTTCTTC. Full variable domain (remainder filled in from reference TRBV11-3 and TRBJ2-1): EAGVVQSPRYKIIEKKQPVAFWCNPISGHNTLYWYLQNLGQGPELLIRYENEEAVDDSQLPKDRFSAERLKGVDSTLKIQPAELGDSAVYLCASSLVRGGYNEQFFGPGTRLTVL.

CDR3 nucleotide sequence: TGTGCCAGCAGTTCGGGCCTCCGGGCCAACTATGGCTACACCTTC. Protein product: CASSSGLRANYGYTF. The V gene is TRBV11-3, the J gene TRBJ1-2; D is unclear. The ends were cut back, 6 bases at V and 2 bases at J, with 16 bases in the middle. The CDR3 consists of 15 residues. Germline CDR1 reads SGHNT; CDR2 reads YENEEA.

The chain has TRBV30 and TRBJ1-4; 7 bases map to TRBD1. CDR1 and CDR2 from the germline V gene are GTSNPN and SVGIG (reference sequence). The CDR3 spans 13 residues. V dropped 3 bases and J dropped 7; count of bases not matched to a gene: 5. DNA for the CDR3: TGTGCCTGGAGAGTCGACAGGGCTGAAAAACTGTTTTTT. It encodes CAWRVDRAEKLFF.

The chain links TRBV11-3 to TRBJ1-1, with unresolved D. V lost 7 bases and J 2 bases, leaving 17 bases between the germline ends. The CDR3 runs 15 residues. Per the germline V gene, CDR1 is SGHNT and CDR2 is YENEEA. The CDR3 reads CASTLGSGGNTEAFF. The CDR3 DNA reads TGTGCCAGCACCCTAGGTTCTGGTGGAAACACTGAAGCTTTCTTT.

This clone was picked up a small number of times. The CDR3 spells CASRNDRNTQYF. Written as DNA, the CDR3 is TGTGCCAGTAGGAACGACAGGAATACGCAGTATTTT. V usage is TRBV19 and J usage is TRBJ2-3; D possibly corresponds to TRBD1 (6 bases). V gave up 6 bases and J gave up 7 bases, with 11 bases separating them. The CDR3 runs to 12 residues. The germline CDR1 and CDR2 sequences are LNHDA and SQIVND (reference sequence). The whole variable domain, remainder taken from reference TRBV19 and TRBJ2-3, is DGGITQSPKYLFRKEGQNVTLSCEQNLNHDAMYWYRQDPGQGLRLIYYSQIVNDFQKGDIAEGYSVSREKKESFPLTVTSAQKNPTAFYLCASRNDRNTQYFGPGTRLTVL.

The chain has TRBV6-8 and TRBJ1-2, with TRBD1 matching 10 bases. This CDR3 comprises 17 residues. V lost 5 bases to trimming and J lost 7 bases; unmatched junction nucleotides: 16. Germline CDR1 MNHGY, CDR2 SAAAGT. CDR3 loop: CASSLDLTGQGFGGYTF. For the CDR3, the DNA is TGTGCCAGCAGTCTGGACCTGACGGGACAGGGGTTCGGTGGCTACACCTTC.

V usage is TRBV6-8 and J usage is TRBJ2-2, with 12 positions matching TRBD1. Germline loops: CDR1 MNHGY, CDR2 SAAAGT. J gave up 6 bases and V 3 bases, and 5 bases lay outside the gene matches. This CDR3 has 16 residues. CDR3 DNA sequence: TGTGCCAGCAGTTATACGGGACAGGGGGCTTCCGGGGAGCTGTTTTTT. It encodes CASSYTGQGASGELFF.

V gene TRBV18 combines with J gene TRBJ2-2, with TRBD2 matching 9 bases. Trimming at V came to 3 bases and at J to 3 bases, leaving 8 bases not matched to a gene. Germline CDR1 and CDR2: KGHSH and LQKENI. The CDR3 spans 17 residues. For the CDR3, the DNA is TGTGCCAGCTCACCTCCCGCTAGCGGGAAGTACACCGGGGAGCTGTTTTTT. This codes for CASSPPASGKYTGELFF.

This sequence joins TRBV6-8 and TRBJ2-7; a possible D gene is TRBD2 (6 bases). The length of the CDR3 is 15 residues. Germline V gene data show CDR1 as MNHGY and CDR2 as SAAAGT. The V end was cut by 2 bases, the J end by 0 bases, with 11 bases between. The CDR3 region has the DNA TGTGCCAGCAGTTACGGGGCCGGGGGCTCCTACGAGCAGTACTTC. Translating gives CASSYGAGGSYEQYF.

Only a few counts were recorded for this clone. The CDR3 spells CASTMGVTGELFF. As DNA, the CDR3 is TGTGCCAGCACCATGGGAGTTACCGGGGAGCTGTTTTTT. The rearrangement joins TRBV28 to TRBJ2-2, with D maybe TRBD2 (5 bases). The V end lost 7 bases, the J end lost 5 bases, and 11 bases lay between the germline ends. Germline V lookup: CDR1 MDHEN, CDR2 SYDVKM. This CDR3 has 13 amino acids. The variable domain in full, with the rest retrieved from reference TRBV28 and TRBJ2-2, is DVKVTQSSRYLVKRTGEKVFLECVQDMDHENMFWYRQDPGLGLRLIYFSYDVKMKEKGDIPEGYSVSREKKERFSLILESASTNQTSMYLCASTMGVTGELFFGEGSRLTVL.

This clone was detected only a few times. The chain has TRBV11-3 and TRBJ2-1, with TRBD2 matching over 11 bases. The CDR3 runs to 17 residues. The V segment lost 1 base and the J segment 4 bases; nucleotides outside the gene matches: 6. In germline, CDR1 is SGHNT, CDR2 YENEEA. CDR3 residues: CASSLGLAGGGYNEQFF. CDR3 bases: TGTGCCAGCAGCTTAGGGCTAGCGGGAGGTGGGTACAATGAGCAGTTCTTC.

This clone is classed as medium-sized. The chain employs TRBV6-8 and TRBJ2-6; D not resolved. Per germline, CDR1 MNHGY and CDR2 SAAAGT. This CDR3 is built from 12 residues. V was clipped by 5 bases and J by 9 bases, with 8 bases between them. CDR3 sequence reads: CASSQTLNVLTF. CDR3 nucleotide sequence: TGTGCCAGCAGTCAGACCCTCAACGTCCTGACTTTC.

This chain uses TRBV19 with TRBJ2-5; possible D gene TRBD1, 5 bases. V lost 3 bases, J lost 4 bases, and 15 bases lay in between. The germline gives CDR1 LNHDA, CDR2 SQIVND (reference sequence). The CDR3 sequence is 15 residues long. CDR3 in amino acids: CASSIGIRRGETQYF. DNA for the CDR3: TGTGCCAGTAGTATCGGCATTCGAAGGGGAGAGACCCAGTACTTC.

The chain links TRBV30 to TRBJ2-1; TRBD1 matches 7 bases. The CDR3 consists of 15 residues. After removal of 2 bases from V and 6 bases from J, the junction contained 10 bases not matched to a gene. Per the germline V gene, CDR1 is GTSNPN and CDR2 is SVGIG (reference sequence). The CDR3 is CAWSPGGSVSNEQFF. The CDR3 region has the DNA TGTGCCTGGAGTCCAGGGGGAAGTGTGTCCAATGAGCAGTTCTTC.

The chain employs TRBV11-3 and TRBJ2-7; TRBD2 matches 11 bases. V shed 5 bases and J 3 bases; nucleotides not matched to a gene: 3. CDR1 is SGHNT and CDR2 is YENEEA in the germline V gene. CDR3 length equals 14 residues. The CDR3 region has the DNA TGTGCCAGCAGCACCACTAGCGGGAGCTACGAGCAGTACTTC. Its protein product is CASSTTSGSYEQYF. Combining the CDR3 with reference TRBV11-3 and TRBJ2-7 gives the whole variable domain EAGVVQSPRYKIIEKKQPVAFWCNPISGHNTLYWYLQNLGQGPELLIRYENEEAVDDSQLPKDRFSAERLKGVDSTLKIQPAELGDSAVYLCASSTTSGSYEQYFGPGTRLTVT.

This clone was counted only a few times. CDR3 sequence reads: CASSVGGVGAEAFF. CDR3 bases: TGTGCCAGCAGTGTTGGGGGCGTGGGCGCTGAAGCTTTCTTT. This chain joins TRBV9 and TRBJ1-1; possible D gene TRBD1, 6 bases. The CDR3 is made up of 14 amino acids. Between the trimmed V and J ends, which lost 5 bases and 6 bases, there was a span of 17 bases. Germline loops: CDR1 SGDLS, CDR2 YYNGEE.

This clone rates as medium-sized (0.01 to 0.1%). Mismatch with germline at one junction end may stem from a read error. This chain connects TRBV2 to TRBJ2-7, with 12 bases identical to TRBD2. The CDR3 has 15 residues. Germline values: CDR1 SNHLY, CDR2 FYNNEI. CDR3 protein: CASSVSRTSGEPQLF. CDR3 sequence (DNA): TGTGCCAGCAGTGTTTCCAGGACTAGCGGGGAACCACAACTCTTC.

This clone was seen only a few times. The CDR3 nucleotides are TGTGCCAGCAGTTCCCGACGGGATGTCGGCTACACCTTC. Amino acids: CASSSRRDVGYTF. The V gene is TRBV6-8, the J gene TRBJ1-2; no clear D. V dropped 4 bases and J dropped 8 bases, with 14 bases sitting between them. This CDR3 is built from 13 residues. CDR1 is MNHGY, CDR2 SAAAGT, per germline.

This clone has just a few counts. The gene calls are TRBV4-1 and TRBJ2-7; D is unresolved. The CDR3 is 15 residues long. Per the germline V gene, CDR1 is MGHRA and CDR2 is YSYEKL. Trimming took 0 bases from V and 2 from J, leaving 11 bases between them. CDR3 bases: TGCGCCAGCAGCCAAGAGTCAGGTGGGGCCTACGAGCAGTACTTC. Protein sequence: CASSQESGGAYEQYF.

This clone qualifies as medium-sized. The CDR3 reads CASSLGGTSGNTIYF. The CDR3 DNA follows: TGTGCCAGCAGCTTAGGGGGGACAAGTGGAAACACCATATATTTT. This chain links TRBV11-3 with TRBJ1-3; TRBD1 might be the D (6 bases). Trimming took off 1 base at V and 3 bases at J, with 10 bases between the two ends. CDR1 SGHNT and CDR2 YENEEA come from the germline V gene. This CDR3 comprises 15 residues.

The chain uses TRBV6-7 and TRBJ2-7; D unclear. TRBV6-7 has ORF status, its function being uncertain. Trimming removed 2 bases at V and 6 bases at J, with 5 bases between. This CDR3 is built from 11 residues. DNA for the CDR3: TGTGCCAGCAGTTACAGGGCCGAGCAGTACTTC. Amino acids: CASSYRAEQYF.

This clone was counted a single time. The chain links TRBV30 to TRBJ1-2, with D uncertain. V lost 0 bases and J 10 bases, leaving 9 bases between the germline ends. The CDR3 covers 11 residues. Germline lookup yields CDR1 GTSNPN and CDR2 SVGIG (reference sequence). CDR3: CAWSVIYDYTF. In nucleotides, the CDR3 is TGTGCCTGGAGTGTAATATACGACTACACCTTC.

The V call is TRBV6-8, the J call TRBJ2-7, with D possibly being TRBD1 (5 bases). This CDR3 has 15 residues. V gave up 2 bases and J gave up 0 bases, with 11 bases separating them. Looked up from germline, CDR1 is MNHGY and CDR2 is SAAAGT. The CDR3 sequence: CASSYARDRSYEQYF. The CDR3 nucleotides are TGTGCCAGCAGTTACGCCAGGGATCGCTCCTACGAGCAGTACTTC.

This clone has a handful of counts. The CDR3 DNA follows: TGTGCCAGCAGCTTATCGGGACTACTAAACACTGAAGCTTTCTTT. This encodes CASSLSGLLNTEAFF. This sequence joins TRBV11-3 and TRBJ1-1, with a weak D call TRBD1 (5 bases). V dropped 2 bases and J dropped 2 bases, with 12 bases sitting between them. Germline loops: CDR1 SGHNT, CDR2 YENEEA. The CDR3 covers 15 residues.

This clone occurred a few times. The chain has TRBV11-3 and TRBJ2-7; unclear D gene. The CDR3 is 15 amino acids. V lost 3 bases and J 0 bases, leaving 12 bases between the germline ends. Germline V CDR1 and CDR2: SGHNT, YENEEA. In DNA form, the CDR3 reads TGTGCCAGCAGCTTGAGTGGCGCCCGCTCCTACGAGCAGTACTTC. This encodes CASSLSGARSYEQYF.